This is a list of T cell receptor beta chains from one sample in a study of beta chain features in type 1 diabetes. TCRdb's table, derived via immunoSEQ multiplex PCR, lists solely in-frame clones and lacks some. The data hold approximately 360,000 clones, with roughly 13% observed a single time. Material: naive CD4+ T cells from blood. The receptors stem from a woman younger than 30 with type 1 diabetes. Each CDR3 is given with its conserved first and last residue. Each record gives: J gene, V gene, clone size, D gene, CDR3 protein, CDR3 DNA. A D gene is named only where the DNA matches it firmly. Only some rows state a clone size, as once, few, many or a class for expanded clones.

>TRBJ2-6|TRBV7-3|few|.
CASSPLSGANVLTF
TGTGCCAGCAGCCCCCTGTCTGGGGCCAACGTCCTGACTTTC
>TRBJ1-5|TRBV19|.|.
CAAGDNQPQHF
TGTGCCGCAGGGGACAATCAGCCCCAGCATTTT
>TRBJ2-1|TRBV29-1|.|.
CSAESVRSYNEQFF
TGCAGCGCCGAAAGCGTTCGATCCTACAATGAGCAGTTCTTC
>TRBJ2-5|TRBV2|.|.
CASSEIQVQETQYF
TGTGCCAGCAGTGAAATACAGGTCCAAGAGACCCAGTACTTC
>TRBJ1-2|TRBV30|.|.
CAWIPDGKNYGYTF
TGTGCCTGGATACCGGACGGGAAAAACTATGGCTACACCTTC
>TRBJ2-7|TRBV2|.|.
CASSEAREQYF
TGTGCCAGCAGTGAGGCCAGGGAGCAGTACTTC
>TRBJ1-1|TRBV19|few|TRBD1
CASSARDRINTEAFF
TGTGCCAGTAGTGCCCGGGACAGGATAAACACTGAAGCTTTCTTT
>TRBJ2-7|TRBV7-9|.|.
CASTGTQHGAYEQYF
TGTGCCAGCACCGGGACTCAGCATGGGGCCTACGAGCAGTACTTC
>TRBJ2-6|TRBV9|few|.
CASSVEGGPGSGANVLTF
TGTGCCAGCAGCGTAGAGGGGGGGCCGGGCTCTGGGGCCAACGTCCTGACTTTC
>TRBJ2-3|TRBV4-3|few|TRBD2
CASSLFGTSGTDTQYF
TGCGCCAGCAGTTTATTCGGAACTAGCGGCACAGATACGCAGTATTTT
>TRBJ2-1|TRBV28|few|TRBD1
CASSLTGAYYNEQFF
TGTGCCAGCAGCCTCACAGGGGCCTACTACAATGAGCAGTTCTTC
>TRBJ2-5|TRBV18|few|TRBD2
CASSPWTSGEETQYF
TGTGCCAGCTCGCCTTGGACTAGCGGGGAAGAGACCCAGTACTTC
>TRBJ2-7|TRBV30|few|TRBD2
CAWSVSGSYDEQYF
TGTGCCTGGAGTGTGAGCGGGAGTTACGACGAGCAGTACTTC
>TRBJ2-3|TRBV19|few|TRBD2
CASSFAGGPVPDTQYF
TGTGCCAGTAGTTTTGCGGGGGGTCCAGTCCCCGATACGCAGTATTTT
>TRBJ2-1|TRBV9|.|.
CASSVGGGGPQFF
TGTGCCAGCAGCGTAGGAGGAGGAGGCCCCCAGTTCTTC
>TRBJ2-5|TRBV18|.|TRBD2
CASSDLRGGPQETQYF
TGTGCCAGCTCAGACCTTCGGGGGGGCCCCCAAGAGACCCAGTACTTC
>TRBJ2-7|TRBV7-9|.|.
CASSLRSPSAEQYF
TGTGCCAGCAGCCTGCGAAGTCCCTCTGCCGAGCAGTACTTC
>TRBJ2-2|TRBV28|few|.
CASTIPAFGELFF
TGTGCCAGCACGATCCCCGCGTTCGGGGAGCTGTTTTTT
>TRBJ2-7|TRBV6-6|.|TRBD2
CASRPSGSSYEQYF
TGTGCCAGCAGACCTAGCGGGAGCTCCTACGAGCAGTACTTC
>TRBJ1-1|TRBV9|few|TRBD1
CASSETLTGGTEAFF
TGTGCCAGCAGCGAGACCCTGACAGGGGGTACTGAAGCTTTCTTT
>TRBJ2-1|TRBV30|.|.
CAWSGLAFGNEQFF
TGTGCCTGGAGCGGGCTAGCGTTTGGAAATGAGCAGTTCTTC
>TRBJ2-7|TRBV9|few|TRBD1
CASSGGQSYEQYF
TGTGCCAGCAGCGGGGGACAGTCCTACGAGCAGTACTTC
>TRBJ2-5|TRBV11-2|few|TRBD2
CASSLVPTSGGRGETQYF
TGTGCCAGCAGCTTAGTACCCACTAGCGGGGGACGGGGTGAGACCCAGTACTTC
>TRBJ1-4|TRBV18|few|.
CASYLPAGEKLFF
TGTGCCAGCTACCTCCCCGCAGGCGAAAAACTGTTTTTT
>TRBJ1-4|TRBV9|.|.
CASSYGEQIEKLFF
TGTGCCAGCAGTTATGGTGAACAGATCGAAAAACTGTTTTTT
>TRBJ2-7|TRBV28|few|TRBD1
CASSSGQGPYEQYF
TGTGCCAGCAGTTCCGGACAGGGGCCCTACGAGCAGTACTTC
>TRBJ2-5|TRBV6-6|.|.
CASRDPRLETQYF
TGTGCCAGCAGAGACCCCAGGCTGGAGACCCAGTACTTC
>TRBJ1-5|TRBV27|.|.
CASSLRAGVGQPQHF
TGTGCCAGCAGTTTACGGGCAGGGGTAGGTCAGCCCCAGCATTTT
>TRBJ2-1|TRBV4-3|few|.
CASSETKGKFF
TGCGCCAGCAGCGAGACGAAGGGGAAGTTCTTC
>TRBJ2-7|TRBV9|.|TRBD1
CASSVRDSSSYEQYF
TGTGCCAGCAGCGTAAGGGACAGCTCCTCCTACGAGCAGTACTTC
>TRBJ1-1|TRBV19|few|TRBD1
CAITGTGRTEAFF
TGTGCCATTACCGGGACAGGGCGGACTGAAGCTTTCTTT
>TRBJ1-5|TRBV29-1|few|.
CSVEAGSNQPQHF
TGCAGCGTTGAGGCAGGGAGCAATCAGCCCCAGCATTTT
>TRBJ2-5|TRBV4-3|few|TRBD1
CASSPGDRDEETQYF
TGCGCCAGCAGCCCAGGGGACAGGGATGAAGAGACCCAGTACTTC
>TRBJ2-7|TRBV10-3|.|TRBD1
CAIRGTGAGYEQYF
TGTGCCATCAGGGGGACAGGGGCGGGCTACGAGCAGTACTTC
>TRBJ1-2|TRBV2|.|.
CASSESSDGYTF
TGTGCCAGCAGTGAGTCCAGCGATGGCTACACCTTC
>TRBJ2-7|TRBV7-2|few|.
CASSTGGRYEQYF
TGTGCCAGCAGCACCGGAGGGCGCTACGAGCAGTACTTC
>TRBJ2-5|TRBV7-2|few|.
CASSSLVAETQYF
TGTGCCAGCAGCTCGTTGGTGGCCGAGACCCAGTACTTC
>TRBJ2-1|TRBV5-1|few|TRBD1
CASSLLRGNEQFF
TGCGCCAGCAGCTTGCTCAGGGGGAATGAGCAGTTCTTC
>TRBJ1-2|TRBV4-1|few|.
CASSHPVGGGFGYTF
TGCGCCAGCAGCCACCCCGTTGGGGGAGGTTTTGGCTACACCTTC
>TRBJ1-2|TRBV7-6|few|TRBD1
CASSLGTGYGYTF
TGTGCCAGCAGCTTAGGGACAGGGTATGGCTACACCTTC
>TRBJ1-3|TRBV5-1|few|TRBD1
CASSLTGATGNTIYF
TGCGCCAGCAGCTTGACAGGGGCTACTGGAAACACCATATATTTT
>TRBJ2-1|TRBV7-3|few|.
CASSLATNNEQFF
TGTGCCAGCAGCTTGGCAACCAACAATGAGCAGTTCTTC
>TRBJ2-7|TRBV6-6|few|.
CATVSRVGPYEQYF
TGTGCCACCGTTTCCCGGGTAGGTCCTTACGAGCAGTACTTC
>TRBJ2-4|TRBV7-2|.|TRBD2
CASSPFQREGPLAKNIQYF
TGTGCCAGCAGCCCCTTTCAGCGGGAGGGCCCGCTAGCCAAAAACATTCAGTACTTC
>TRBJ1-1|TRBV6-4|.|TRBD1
CASRNRGGTEAFF
TGTGCCAGCAGAAACAGGGGCGGCACTGAAGCTTTCTTT
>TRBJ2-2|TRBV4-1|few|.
CASSLPVGQPLSANTGELFF
TGCGCCAGCAGCCTCCCGGTCGGACAGCCACTTTCTGCGAACACCGGGGAGCTGTTTTTT
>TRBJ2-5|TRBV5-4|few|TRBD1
CASSAKDRVGETQYF
TGTGCCAGCAGCGCCAAAGACAGGGTGGGCGAGACCCAGTACTTC
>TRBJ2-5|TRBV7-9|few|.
CASSFVQGVGETQYF
TGTGCCAGCAGCTTTGTCCAGGGTGTTGGGGAGACCCAGTACTTC
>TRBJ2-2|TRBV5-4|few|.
CASSLQDLTGELFF
TGTGCCAGCAGCTTACAGGATTTGACCGGGGAGCTGTTTTTT
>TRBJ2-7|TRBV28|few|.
CASSSTGKNYEQYF
TGTGCCAGCAGTTCCACCGGGAAAAACTACGAGCAGTACTTC
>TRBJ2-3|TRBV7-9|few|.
CASIETSTQYF
TGTGCCAGCATCGAGACATCCACGCAGTATTTT